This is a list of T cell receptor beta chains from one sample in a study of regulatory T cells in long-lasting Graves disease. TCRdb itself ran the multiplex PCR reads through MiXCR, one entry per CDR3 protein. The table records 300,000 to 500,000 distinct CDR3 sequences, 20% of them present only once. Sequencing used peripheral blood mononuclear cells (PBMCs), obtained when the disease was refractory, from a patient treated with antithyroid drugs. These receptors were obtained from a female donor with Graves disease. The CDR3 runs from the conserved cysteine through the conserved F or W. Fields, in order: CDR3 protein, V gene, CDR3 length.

CASSLVQGPDAFF,TRBV7-9,13
CASILDRVGYGYTF,TRBV6-2/TRBV6-3,14
CASSLGHTTYEQYF,TRBV5-1,14
CASSLGTLRSETQYF,TRBV28,15
CASSRVDYEQYF,TRBV12-3/TRBV12-4,12
CASSIGGSYEQYF,TRBV19,13
CASTPVEGVSYEQYF,TRBV7-2,15
CASSEPGGTEAFF,TRBV5-1,13
CASSQVHTGELFF,TRBV3-1,13
CASSPVGNTIYF,TRBV11-2,12
CASSLGGRVEQFF,TRBV7-6,13
CASSYSGFRQNTEAFF,TRBV6-5,16
CASSYGQGNYGYTF,TRBV6-5,14
CSVEGGTGGFQETQYF,TRBV29-1,16
CASSPDLNTGELFF,TRBV12-3/TRBV12-4,14
CSVDRGENIQYF,TRBV29-1,12
CASRETVPYEQYF,TRBV2,13
CANSLSWTGGNSPLHF,TRBV28,16
CASRSGPSSGNTIYF,TRBV2,15
CASSSRDYQGYNEQFF,TRBV2,16
CASSQGGNEAFF,TRBV4-2,12
CSARDLALSSGANVLTF,TRBV20-1,17
CASSLYQGYNSPLHF,TRBV14,15
CASSLYFTGELFF,TRBV7-3,13
CASSSPGQENYGYTF,TRBV5-6,15
CASSTGTGYRFDEQYF,TRBV28,16
CASSYSIGLDTLSYEQYF,TRBV6-5,18
CASSLRRGTSDLGETQYF,TRBV3-1,18
CASSLSPGVTYEQYF,TRBV28,15
CASSFYQGELFF,TRBV27,12
CRVGSGFQETQYF,TRBV20-1,13
CASTPGTGPYEQYF,TRBV11-2,14
CASSTSGTGTPYEQYF,TRBV6-1,16
CASSLVQGFGTGELFF,TRBV7-8,16
CSVVGRHYEQYF,TRBV29-1,12
CASSVRSGLDEQYF,TRBV6-1,14
CSVLGPGAHSGANVLTF,TRBV29-1,17
CSAMGLAGGGGTDTQYF,TRBV20-1,17
CASSPGVGRERWTQYF,TRBV18,16
CASSLAPGTGGTNYSPLHF,TRBV7-6,19
CASSFDSSGRFSQPQHF,TRBV12-3/TRBV12-4,17